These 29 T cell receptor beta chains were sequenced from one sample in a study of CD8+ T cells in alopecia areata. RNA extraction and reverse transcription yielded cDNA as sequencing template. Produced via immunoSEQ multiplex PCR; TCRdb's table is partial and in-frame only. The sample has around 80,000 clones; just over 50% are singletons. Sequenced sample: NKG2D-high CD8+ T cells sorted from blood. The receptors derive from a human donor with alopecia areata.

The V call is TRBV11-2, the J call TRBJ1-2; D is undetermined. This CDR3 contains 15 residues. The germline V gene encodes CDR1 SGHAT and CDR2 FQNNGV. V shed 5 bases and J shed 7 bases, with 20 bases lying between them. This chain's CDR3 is CASSGWGATQGGYTF. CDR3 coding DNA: TGTGCCAGCAGCGGGTGGGGTGCCACCCAAGGTGGCTACACCTTC.

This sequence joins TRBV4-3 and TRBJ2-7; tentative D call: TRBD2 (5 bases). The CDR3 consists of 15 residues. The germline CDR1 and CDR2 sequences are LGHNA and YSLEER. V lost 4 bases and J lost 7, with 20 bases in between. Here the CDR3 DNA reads TGCGCCAGCAGCCCAAGTTCCGGGATTGGTGGAGAGCAGTACTTC. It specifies CASSPSSGIGGEQYF.

The CDR3 sequence is CASSPSAGGGYEQYF. The CDR3 DNA reads as TGTGCCAGCAGTCCGTCAGCGGGAGGGGGCTACGAGCAGTACTTC. The V and J genes are TRBV28 and TRBJ2-7, with 10 bases aligning to TRBD2. From germline, CDR1 is MDHEN and CDR2 SYDVKM. The CDR3 sequence is 15 residues long. V shed 5 bases and J 3 bases; nucleotides not matched to a gene: 7.

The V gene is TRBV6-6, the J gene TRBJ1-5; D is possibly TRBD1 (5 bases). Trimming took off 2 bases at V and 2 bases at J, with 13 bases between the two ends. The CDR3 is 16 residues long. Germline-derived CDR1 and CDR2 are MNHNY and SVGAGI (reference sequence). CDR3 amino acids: CASSYLGEWRNQPQHF. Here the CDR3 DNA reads TGTGCCAGCAGTTACCTAGGGGAGTGGCGCAATCAGCCCCAGCATTTT.

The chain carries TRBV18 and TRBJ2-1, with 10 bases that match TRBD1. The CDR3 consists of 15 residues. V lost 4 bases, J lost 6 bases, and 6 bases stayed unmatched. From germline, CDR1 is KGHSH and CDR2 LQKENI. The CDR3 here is CASSQGQGEINEQFF. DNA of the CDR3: TGTGCCAGCTCACAAGGACAGGGGGAAATCAATGAGCAGTTCTTC. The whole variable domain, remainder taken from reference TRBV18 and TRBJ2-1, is NAGVMQNPRHLVRRRGQEARLRCSPMKGHSHVYWYRQLPEEGLKFMVYLQKENIIDESGMPKERFSAEFPKEGPSILRIQQVVRGDSAAYFCASSQGQGEINEQFFGPGTRLTVL.

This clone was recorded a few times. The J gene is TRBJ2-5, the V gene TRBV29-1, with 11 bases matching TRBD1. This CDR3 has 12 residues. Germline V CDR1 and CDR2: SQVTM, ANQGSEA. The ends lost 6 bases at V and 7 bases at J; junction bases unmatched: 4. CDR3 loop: CSVPGTGGTQYF. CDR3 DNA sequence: TGCAGCGTACCTGGGACAGGGGGGACCCAGTACTTC.

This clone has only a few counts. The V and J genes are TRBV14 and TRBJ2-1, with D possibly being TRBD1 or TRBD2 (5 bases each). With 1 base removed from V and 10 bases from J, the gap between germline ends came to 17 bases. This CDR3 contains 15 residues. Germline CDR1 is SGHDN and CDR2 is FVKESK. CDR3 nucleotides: TGTGCCAGCAGCCAAGTAACGGGGCTCGGCGGGGAGCAGTTCTTC. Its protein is CASSQVTGLGGEQFF.

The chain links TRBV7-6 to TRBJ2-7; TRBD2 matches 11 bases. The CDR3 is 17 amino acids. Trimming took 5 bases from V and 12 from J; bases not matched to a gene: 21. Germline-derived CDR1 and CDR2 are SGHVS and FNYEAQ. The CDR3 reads CASSLELDSSGGLRPYF. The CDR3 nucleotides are TGTGCCAGCAGCCTAGAATTGGATTCTAGCGGGGGGTTACGACCGTACTTC. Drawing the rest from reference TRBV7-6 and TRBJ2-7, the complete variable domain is GAGVSQSPRYKVTKRGQDVALRCDPISGHVSLYWYRQALGQGPEFLTYFNYEAQQDKSGLPNDRFSAERPEGSISTLTIQRTEQRDSAMYRCASSLELDSSGGLRPYFGPGTRLTVT.

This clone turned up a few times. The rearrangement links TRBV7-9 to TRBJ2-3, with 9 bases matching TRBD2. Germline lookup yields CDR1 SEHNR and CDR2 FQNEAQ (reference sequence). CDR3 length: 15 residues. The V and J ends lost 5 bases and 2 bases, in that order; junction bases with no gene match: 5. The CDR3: CASSPSGAHTDTQYF. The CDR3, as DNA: TGTGCCAGCAGCCCTAGCGGGGCACACACAGATACGCAGTATTTT.

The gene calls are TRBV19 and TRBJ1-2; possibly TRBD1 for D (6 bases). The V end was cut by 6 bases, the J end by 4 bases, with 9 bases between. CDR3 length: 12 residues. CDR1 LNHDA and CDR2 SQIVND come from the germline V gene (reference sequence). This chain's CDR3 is CASSLGGYGYTF. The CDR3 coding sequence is TGTGCCAGTAGCCTAGGGGGCTATGGCTACACCTTC.

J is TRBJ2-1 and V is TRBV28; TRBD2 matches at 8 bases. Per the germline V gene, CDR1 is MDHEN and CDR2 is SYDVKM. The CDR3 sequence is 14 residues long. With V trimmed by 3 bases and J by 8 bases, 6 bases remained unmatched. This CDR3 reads CASSFYGGGDEQFF. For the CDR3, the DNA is TGTGCCAGCAGTTTTTACGGGGGGGGCGATGAGCAGTTCTTC.

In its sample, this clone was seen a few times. Here the CDR3 reads CASSPSGSETQYF. The CDR3 DNA reads TGTGCCAGCTCACCTTCAGGAAGTGAGACCCAGTACTTC. The gene calls are TRBV18 and TRBJ2-5; D is undetermined. The CDR3 runs to 13 residues. From germline, CDR1 is KGHSH and CDR2 LQKENI. V was trimmed by 3 bases and J by 5 bases, leaving 10 bases between them. Full variable domain (missing parts from reference TRBV18 and TRBJ2-5): NAGVMQNPRHLVRRRGQEARLRCSPMKGHSHVYWYRQLPEEGLKFMVYLQKENIIDESGMPKERFSAEFPKEGPSILRIQQVVRGDSAAYFCASSPSGSETQYFGPGTRLLVL.

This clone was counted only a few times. For the CDR3, the DNA is TGCAGCGTTGTACAGGGGCGAGATACGGCTTTCTTT. Protein: CSVVQGRDTAFF. The rearrangement uses TRBV29-1 and TRBJ1-1; TRBD1 matches 7 bases. V lost 4 bases to trimming and J lost 11 bases; unmatched junction nucleotides: 10. The CDR3 contains 12 residues. CDR1 is SQVTM, CDR2 ANQGSEA, per germline.

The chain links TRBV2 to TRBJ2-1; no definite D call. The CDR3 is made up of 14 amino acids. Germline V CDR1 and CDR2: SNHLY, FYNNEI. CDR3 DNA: TGTGCGCTTATTCCTCAGACCCGGCAGTATAAGCAGTTCTTC. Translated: CALIPQTRQYKQFF.

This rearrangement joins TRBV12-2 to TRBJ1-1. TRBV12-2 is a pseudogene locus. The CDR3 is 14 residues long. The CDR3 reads CASRSPRGWTEAFF. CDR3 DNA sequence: TGTGCAAGTCGCTCCCCTCGGGGATGGACTGAAGCTTTCTTT.

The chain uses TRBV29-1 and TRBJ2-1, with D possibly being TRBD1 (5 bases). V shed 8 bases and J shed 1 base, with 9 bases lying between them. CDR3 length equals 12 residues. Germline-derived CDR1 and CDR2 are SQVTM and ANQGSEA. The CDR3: CSQGRSYNEQFF. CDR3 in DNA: TGCAGCCAGGGTCGGTCCTACAATGAGCAGTTCTTC.

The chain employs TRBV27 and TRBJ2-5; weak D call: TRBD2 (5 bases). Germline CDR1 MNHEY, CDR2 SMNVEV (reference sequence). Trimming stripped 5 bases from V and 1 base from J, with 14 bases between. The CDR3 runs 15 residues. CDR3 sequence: CASSPYWTSQETQYF. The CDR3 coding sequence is TGTGCCAGCAGTCCGTACTGGACTTCCCAAGAGACCCAGTACTTC.

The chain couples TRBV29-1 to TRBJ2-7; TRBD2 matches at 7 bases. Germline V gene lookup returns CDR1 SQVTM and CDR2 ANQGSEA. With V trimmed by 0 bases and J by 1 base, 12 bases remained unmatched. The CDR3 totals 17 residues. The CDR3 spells CSVEDKGGVAGSYEQYF. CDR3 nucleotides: TGCAGCGTTGAAGATAAGGGAGGGGTGGCCGGATCCTACGAGCAGTACTTC.

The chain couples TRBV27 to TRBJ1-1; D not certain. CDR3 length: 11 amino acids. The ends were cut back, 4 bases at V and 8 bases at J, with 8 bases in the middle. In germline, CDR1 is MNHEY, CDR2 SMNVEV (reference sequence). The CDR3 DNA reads TGTGCCAGCAGTTCCGGACGAGAAGCTTTCTTT. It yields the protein CASSSGREAFF.

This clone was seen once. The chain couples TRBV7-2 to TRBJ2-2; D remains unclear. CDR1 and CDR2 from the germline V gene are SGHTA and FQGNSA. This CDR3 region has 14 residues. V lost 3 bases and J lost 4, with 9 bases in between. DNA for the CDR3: TGTGCCAGCAGCTTGGATCCGAGCACCGGGGAGCTGTTTTTT. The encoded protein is CASSLDPSTGELFF.

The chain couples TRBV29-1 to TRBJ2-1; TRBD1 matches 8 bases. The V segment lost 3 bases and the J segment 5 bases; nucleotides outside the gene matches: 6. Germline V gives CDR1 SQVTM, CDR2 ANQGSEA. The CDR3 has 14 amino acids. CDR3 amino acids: CSVDSGRGHNEQFF. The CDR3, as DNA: TGCAGCGTTGACAGTGGCAGGGGGCACAATGAGCAGTTCTTC.

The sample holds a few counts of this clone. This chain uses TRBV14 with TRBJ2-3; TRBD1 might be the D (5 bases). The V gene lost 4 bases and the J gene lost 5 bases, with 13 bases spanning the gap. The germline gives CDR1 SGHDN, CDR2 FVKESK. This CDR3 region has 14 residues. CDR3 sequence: CASSLYSQGDTQYF. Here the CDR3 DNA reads TGTGCCAGCAGCCTATACTCCCAGGGAGATACGCAGTATTTT.

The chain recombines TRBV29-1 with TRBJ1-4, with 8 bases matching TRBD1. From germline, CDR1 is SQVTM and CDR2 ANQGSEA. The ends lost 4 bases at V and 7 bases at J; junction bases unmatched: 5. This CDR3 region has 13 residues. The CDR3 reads CSVGTGSGEKLFF. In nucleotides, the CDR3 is TGCAGCGTTGGGACAGGGTCCGGTGAAAAACTGTTTTTT. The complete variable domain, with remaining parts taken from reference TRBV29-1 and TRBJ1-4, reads SAVISQKPSRDICQRGTSLTIQCQVDSQVTMMFWYRQQPGQSLTLIATANQGSEATYESGFVIDKFPISRPNLTFSTLTVSNMSPEDSSIYLCSVGTGSGEKLFFGSGTQLSVL.

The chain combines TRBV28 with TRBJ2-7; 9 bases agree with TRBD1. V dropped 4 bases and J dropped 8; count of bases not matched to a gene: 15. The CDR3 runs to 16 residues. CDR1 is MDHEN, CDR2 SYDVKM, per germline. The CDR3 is CASSSISGTGPDKQYF. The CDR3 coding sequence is TGTGCCAGCAGTTCGATCTCCGGGACAGGGCCTGATAAGCAGTACTTC.

CDR3 in amino acids: CASSLQGGEQYF. The CDR3 coding sequence is TGTGCCAGCAGTTTACAGGGTGGCGAGCAGTACTTC. The chain uses TRBV27 and TRBJ2-7; D might be TRBD1 (5 bases). The CDR3 length is 12 residues. V dropped 2 bases and J dropped 6 bases, with 8 bases sitting between them. Germline CDR1 and CDR2: MNHEY and SMNVEV (reference sequence).

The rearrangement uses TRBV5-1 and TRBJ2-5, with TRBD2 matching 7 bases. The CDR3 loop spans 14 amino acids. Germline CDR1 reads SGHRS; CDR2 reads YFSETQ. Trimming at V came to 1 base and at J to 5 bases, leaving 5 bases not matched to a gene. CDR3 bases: TGCGCCAGCAGCTTGTTCGGGGGGTCGGAGACCCAGTACTTC. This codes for CASSLFGGSETQYF.

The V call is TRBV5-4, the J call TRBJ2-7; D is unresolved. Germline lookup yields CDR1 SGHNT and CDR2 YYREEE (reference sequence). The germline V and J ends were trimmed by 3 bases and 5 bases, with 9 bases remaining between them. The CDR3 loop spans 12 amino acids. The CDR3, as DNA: TGTGCCAGCAGCTCAAAATTCGACGAGCAGTACTTC. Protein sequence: CASSSKFDEQYF.

The CDR3 loop is CAWSVSGGSETQYF. The CDR3 nucleotides are TGTGCCTGGAGTGTAAGCGGGGGGTCAGAGACCCAGTACTTC. The chain carries TRBV30 and TRBJ2-5; TRBD2 matches at 9 bases. The germline V gene has CDR1 GTSNPN and CDR2 SVGIG (reference sequence). Germline trimming cut 0 bases from V and 4 bases from J; bases unmatched to any gene: 3. This CDR3 has 14 amino acids. Based on the CDR3 plus reference TRBV30 and TRBJ2-5, the full variable domain is SQTIHQWPATLVQPVGSPLSLECTVEGTSNPNLYWYRQAAGRGLQLLFYSVGIGQISSEVPQNLSASRPQDRQFILSSKKLLLSDSGFYLCAWSVSGGSETQYFGPGTRLLVL.

CDR3 nucleotides: TGTGCCAGCAGCGTGGGGTCCTACAATGAGCAGTTCTTC. Protein product: CASSVGSYNEQFF. The chain couples TRBV9 to TRBJ2-1; no definite D call. The CDR3 contains 13 residues. The V gene lost 2 bases and the J gene lost 1 base, with 4 bases spanning the gap. CDR1 and CDR2 from the germline V gene are SGDLS and YYNGEE.